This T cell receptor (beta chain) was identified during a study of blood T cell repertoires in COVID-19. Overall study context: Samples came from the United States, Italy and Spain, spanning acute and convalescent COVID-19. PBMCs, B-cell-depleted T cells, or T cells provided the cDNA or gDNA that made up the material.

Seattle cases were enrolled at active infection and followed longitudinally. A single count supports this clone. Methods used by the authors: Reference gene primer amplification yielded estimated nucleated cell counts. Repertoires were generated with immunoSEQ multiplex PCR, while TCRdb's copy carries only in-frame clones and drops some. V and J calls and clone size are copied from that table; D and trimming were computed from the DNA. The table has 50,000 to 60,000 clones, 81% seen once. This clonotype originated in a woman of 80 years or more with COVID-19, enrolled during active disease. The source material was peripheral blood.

CDR3: CASRNSATSSYNEQFF. The CDR3 bases are TGTGCCAGCAGAAATAGCGCTACCAGCTCCTACAATGAGCAGTTCTTC. The J gene is TRBJ2-1, the V gene TRBV27, with D perhaps matching TRBD2 (5 bases). Germline CDR1 and CDR2: MNHEY and SMNVEV (reference sequence). The CDR3 runs to 16 residues. Trimming cost V 6 bases and J 0 bases, with 15 bases left between them.